These 4 T cell receptor beta chains originate from one sample sequenced in a study of patients and donors after allogeneic stem cell transplantation. TCRdb re-derived calls from the RT-PCR reads in MiXCR, one entry per CDR3 protein. Of 900,000 to 1,000,000 distinct CDR3 sequences in the sample, around 17% are singletons; the top ten hold roughly 6%. Sequenced sample: blood, either unsorted or a sorted T cell fraction (not recorded which). These receptors were collected from a human donor who was either an allogeneic HSCT recipient or a stem cell or donor lymphocyte infusion donor (not recorded which). It is not recorded whose cells these are; they may come from a transplant donor.

This clonotype was found a few times. CDR3 nucleotide sequence: TGTGCCAGCAGTTACTCGGGGAGGGATGGCTACACCTTC. This encodes CASSYSGRDGYTF. J is TRBJ1-2 and V is TRBV6-5; D is ambiguous. The V end was cut by 0 bases, the J end by 6 bases, with 8 bases between. CDR3 size: 13 residues. Germline-derived CDR1 and CDR2 are MNHEY and SVGAGI.

This clonotype was counted a few times. The chain recombines TRBV6-1 with TRBJ1-4; D is unclear. Germline CDR1 MNHNS, CDR2 SASEGT. With 8 bases removed from V and 5 bases from J, the gap between germline ends came to 15 bases. This CDR3 has 14 residues. This CDR3 reads CASGRGQPNEKLFF. The CDR3 coding sequence is TGTGCCAGCGGTAGAGGGCAGCCAAATGAAAAACTGTTTTTT.

The chain carries TRBV11-2 and TRBJ2-7, with D unclear. The CDR3 has 14 residues. V was pared by 1 base and J by 1 base, with 8 bases between. Germline V gene sequence: CDR1 SGHAT, CDR2 FQNNGV. The CDR3 reads CASSLVVLSYEQYF. The CDR3 DNA follows: TGTGCCAGCAGCTTAGTGGTGCTATCCTACGAGCAGTACTTC.

The chain is built from TRBV15 and TRBJ2-5; the D is unclear. Germline-derived CDR1 and CDR2 are LNHNV and YYDKDF (reference sequence). Trimming removed 4 bases at V and 6 bases at J, with 15 bases between. The CDR3 has 14 residues. Written as DNA, the CDR3 is TGTGCCACCAGCATGGCTAGAGAAGGACAGACCCAGTACTTC. This translates into CATSMAREGQTQYF.